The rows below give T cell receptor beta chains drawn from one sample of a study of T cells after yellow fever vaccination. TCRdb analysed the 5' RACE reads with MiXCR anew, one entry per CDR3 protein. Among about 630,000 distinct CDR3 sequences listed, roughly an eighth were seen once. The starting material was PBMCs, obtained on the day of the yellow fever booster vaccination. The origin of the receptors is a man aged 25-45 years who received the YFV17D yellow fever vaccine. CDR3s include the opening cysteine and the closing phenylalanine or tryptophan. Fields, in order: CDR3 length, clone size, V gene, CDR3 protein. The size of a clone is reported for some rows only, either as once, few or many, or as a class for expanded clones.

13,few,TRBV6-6,CASWREGVGELFF
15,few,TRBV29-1,CSVPLDRSSRETQYF
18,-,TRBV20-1,CSAQIGGGGPPAEETQYF
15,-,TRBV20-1,CSVPMGLLEVDEQFF
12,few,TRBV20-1,CSARHFTDTQYF
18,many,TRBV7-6,CASSLMVASGILNNEQFF
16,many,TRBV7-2,CASSRHTSGRAYEQYF
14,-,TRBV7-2,CASSLEGGYTEAFF
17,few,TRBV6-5,CASSYDKFGLSNQPQHF
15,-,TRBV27,CASRLSSTSYNEQFF